This T cell receptor beta chain was sequenced in a study of technical replicates of blood from a few donors. V was pared by 4 bases and J by 3 bases, with 9 bases between. Looked up from germline, CDR1 is KGHSH and CDR2 is LQKENI. This CDR3 contains 13 residues. Clones were read by immunoSEQ multiplex PCR, and TCRdb kept only the in-frame ones, dropping some. The table lists tens of thousands of clones, approximately 94% of them singletons, with 0.3% to 0.45% in the top ten. The chain has TRBV18 and TRBJ1-1; weak D call: TRBD1 (6 bases). Sequenced input: T cells isolated from PBMCs. The sequence came from a human donor in good health. The CDR3 nucleotides read TGTGCCAGCTCACTCTCAGGGGACACTGAAGCTTTCTTT. It specifies CASSLSGDTEAFF. The whole variable domain, filled in from reference TRBV18 and TRBJ1-1, reads NAGVMQNPRHLVRRRGQEARLRCSPMKGHSHVYWYRQLPEEGLKFMVYLQKENIIDESGMPKERFSAEFPKEGPSILRIQQVVRGDSAAYFCASSLSGDTEAFFGQGTRLTVV.